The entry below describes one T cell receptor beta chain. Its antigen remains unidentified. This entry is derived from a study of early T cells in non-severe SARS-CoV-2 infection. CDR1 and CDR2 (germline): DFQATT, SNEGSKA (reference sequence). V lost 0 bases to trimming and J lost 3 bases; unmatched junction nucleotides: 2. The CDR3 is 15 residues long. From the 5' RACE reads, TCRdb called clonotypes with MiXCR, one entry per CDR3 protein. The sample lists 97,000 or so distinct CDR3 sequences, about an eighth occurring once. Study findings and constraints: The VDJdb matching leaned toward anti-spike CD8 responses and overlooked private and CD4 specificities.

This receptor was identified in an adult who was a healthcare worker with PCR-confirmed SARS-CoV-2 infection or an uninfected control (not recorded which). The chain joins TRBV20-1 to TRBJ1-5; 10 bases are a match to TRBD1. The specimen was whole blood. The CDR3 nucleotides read TGCAGTGCTAGAGAGACAGGGGGCCCCAATCAGCCCCAGCATTTT. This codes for CSARETGGPNQPQHF.